The 13 T cell receptor beta chains below all came from one sample that was sequenced in a study of identical twins. TCRdb used MiXCR to reprocess the 5' RACE reads, holding one entry per CDR3 protein. Of around 680,000 distinct CDR3 sequences in the sample, about 9.4% were seen once. These records were also assigned to another study, of yellow fever vaccine responses in identical twins.

Sequencing used PBMCs. The receptors originated from a woman younger than 35 in good health.

The rearrangement uses TRBV3-1 and TRBJ2-5, with unresolved D. This CDR3 comprises 12 residues. Germline V gives CDR1 LGHDT, CDR2 YNNKEL (reference sequence). The V end was cut by 5 bases, the J end by 2 bases, with 6 bases between. Written as DNA, the CDR3 is TGTGCCAGCAGCTCCTGGCAAGAGACCCAGTACTTC. Protein sequence: CASSSWQETQYF.

This clonotype has at least ten counts. V and J are TRBV10-2 and TRBJ1-2; no clear D. Germline V CDR1 and CDR2: WSHSY, SAAADI. The CDR3 length is 14 residues. V lost 2 bases, J lost 7 bases, and 14 bases lay in between. CDR3 amino acids: CASSEAYGRVGYTF. The CDR3 DNA sequence: TGCGCCAGCAGTGAGGCCTACGGACGGGTTGGCTACACCTTC.

In this sample, this clonotype turned up a few times. The chain recombines TRBV12-3 or TRBV12-4 with TRBJ2-7; D is undetermined. The CDR3 contains 18 residues. Trimming pared 1 base from V and 1 base from J, leaving 20 bases between. CDR3 amino acids: CASSLVAGDLKSSYEQYF. Here the CDR3 DNA reads TGTGCCAGCAGTTTAGTGGCAGGAGATTTGAAGTCTTCCTACGAGCAGTACTTC.

The rearrangement links TRBV4-3 to TRBJ1-1, with D uncertain. CDR3 length equals 14 residues. Germline V gene sequence: CDR1 LGHNA, CDR2 YSLEER. V shed 4 bases and J shed 4 bases, with 13 bases lying between them. The CDR3 nucleotides read TGCGCCAGCAGCCCGCCCGGGGTGCGCACTGAAGCTTTCTTT. This codes for CASSPPGVRTEAFF.

V is TRBV29-1 and J is TRBJ2-5; TRBD1 aligns across 10 bases. The CDR3 is 16 residues long. The V gene end was trimmed by 7 bases and the J gene end by 5 bases; junction bases not matched to a gene: 16. Germline CDR1 reads SQVTM; CDR2 reads ANQGSEA. Written as DNA, the CDR3 is TGCAGCGGATACTCTCGGGACAGGGGTAGGAGGGAGACCCAGTACTTC. Translated, it gives CSGYSRDRGRRETQYF.

The rearrangement uses TRBV5-5 and TRBJ1-4; TRBD1 agrees at 7 bases. From germline, CDR1 is SGHKS and CDR2 YYEKEE (reference sequence). Trimming took 4 bases from V and 5 from J; bases not matched to a gene: 8. The CDR3 is 15 residues long. The DNA for the CDR3 is TGTGCCAGCAGCGGACCGGGACAGCAAAATGAAAAACTGTTTTTT. The encoded protein is CASSGPGQQNEKLFF. The complete variable domain, with remaining parts taken from reference TRBV5-5 and TRBJ1-4, reads DAGVTQSPTHLIKTRGQQVTLRCSPISGHKSVSWYQQVLGQGPQFIFQYYEKEERGRGNFPDRFSARQFPNYSSELNVNALLLGDSALYLCASSGPGQQNEKLFFGSGTQLSVL.

The chain joins TRBV18 to TRBJ2-1; D is unclear. CDR3 length equals 15 residues. With 2 bases removed from V and 5 bases from J, the gap between germline ends came to 13 bases. Germline values: CDR1 KGHSH, CDR2 LQKENI. The DNA for the CDR3 is TGTGCCAGCTCACCAACGAGCGAGACCAACAATGAGCAGTTCTTC. Amino acids: CASSPTSETNNEQFF.

In its sample, this clonotype was seen a few times. This chain links TRBV10-1 with TRBJ2-7; tentative D call: TRBD2 (5 bases). CDR3 length: 14 amino acids. CDR1 is WNHNN and CDR2 is SYGVQD in the germline V gene (reference sequence). The V end lost 8 bases, the J end lost 0 bases, and 14 bases lay between the germline ends. The DNA for the CDR3 is TGCGCCAGCCTCCTAGCTCATAACTCCTACGAGCAGTACTTC. Translated: CASLLAHNSYEQYF.

The chain carries TRBV29-1 and TRBJ2-7; 9 bases are shared with TRBD1. This CDR3 is 14 amino acids long. Germline lookup yields CDR1 SQVTM and CDR2 ANQGSEA. Losses at the gene ends were 1 base for V and 2 bases for J; bases not matched to a gene: 3. CDR3 sequence reads: CSVEGTGETYEQYF. CDR3 bases: TGCAGCGTTGAAGGGACAGGGGAGACCTACGAGCAGTACTTC.

This clonotype has a handful of counts. The rearrangement joins TRBV20-1 to TRBJ1-6, with D unresolved. Germline V gives CDR1 DFQATT, CDR2 SNEGSKA (reference sequence). The CDR3 loop spans 14 amino acids. The germline V and J ends were trimmed by 0 bases and 5 bases, with 8 bases remaining between them. This chain's CDR3 is CSARDTHNNSPLHF. DNA of the CDR3: TGCAGTGCTAGAGATACACACAATAATTCACCCCTCCACTTT.

This clonotype has only a few counts. The chain carries TRBV30 and TRBJ2-2; D is unresolved. Trimming pared 5 bases from V and 5 bases from J, leaving 12 bases between. This CDR3 comprises 13 residues. Germline CDR1 GTSNPN, CDR2 SVGIG (reference sequence). The CDR3 sequence is CAWLRAATGELFF. CDR3 sequence (DNA): TGTGCCTGGCTAAGGGCAGCAACCGGGGAGCTGTTTTTT. The whole variable domain, remainder taken from reference TRBV30 and TRBJ2-2, is SQTIHQWPATLVQPVGSPLSLECTVEGTSNPNLYWYRQAAGRGLQLLFYSVGIGQISSEVPQNLSASRPQDRQFILSSKKLLLSDSGFYLCAWLRAATGELFFGEGSRLTVL.

This clonotype occurred a few times. This chain links TRBV7-9 with TRBJ2-6; no clear D. The CDR3 spans 16 residues. Germline loops: CDR1 SEHNR, CDR2 FQNEAQ (reference sequence). V shed 7 bases and J shed 4 bases, with 17 bases lying between them. The CDR3 DNA follows: TGTGCCAGCACCGAGACTGGGATGGGGGGGGCCAACGTCCTGACTTTC. Translation gives CASTETGMGGANVLTF. The full variable domain, completed using reference TRBV7-9 and TRBJ2-6, is DTGVSQNPRHKITKRGQNVTFRCDPISEHNRLYWYRQTLGQGPEFLTYFQNEAQLEKSRLLSDRFSAERPKGSFSTLEIQRTEQGDSAMYLCASTETGMGGANVLTFGAGSRLTVL.

This clonotype has ten or more counts. CDR3 in amino acids: CASSSLRQGAAFEQFF. The CDR3 nucleotides are TGCGCCAGCAGCTCCCTAAGACAGGGGGCGGCATTTGAGCAGTTCTTC. The V and J genes are TRBV5-1 and TRBJ2-1, with 10 nucleotides matching TRBD1. The CDR3 consists of 16 residues. The ends lost 3 bases at V and 9 bases at J; junction bases unmatched: 12. Germline CDR1 SGHRS, CDR2 YFSETQ.